One sample yielded the 9 T cell receptor beta chains listed below, sequenced in a study of control samples from healthy donors and cancer patients. The repertoire was sequenced with immunoSEQ multiplex PCR; TCRdb's copy has only in-frame clones and lacks some. The sample has 80,000 or so clones; around 94% are singletons. The sample was blood. The receptors originated from a woman aged 40 to 49 in good health.

This chain connects TRBV9 to TRBJ2-7, with 7 bases identical to TRBD1. Germline V CDR1 and CDR2: SGDLS, YYNGEE. V lost 0 bases and J lost 0; bases outside the gene matches: 9. This CDR3 has 17 residues. CDR3 amino acids: CASSVGPIDRDSYEQYF. The CDR3 bases are TGTGCCAGCAGCGTAGGCCCCATCGACAGGGACTCCTACGAGCAGTACTTC.

This chain joins TRBV3-1 (or the pseudogene TRBV3-2) and TRBJ1-4; perhaps TRBD1 as D (6 bases). V was shortened by 4 bases and J by 6 bases, with 12 bases between the two germline ends. Germline V gene data show CDR1 as LGHDT and CDR2 as YNNKEL (reference sequence). This CDR3 region has 14 residues. The CDR3 DNA reads as TGTGCCAGCAGCCTGGGGGGGCCGGATGAAAAACTGTTTTTT. This encodes CASSLGGPDEKLFF.

The V gene is TRBV18, the J gene TRBJ1-1; weak D call: TRBD1 (5 bases). CDR1 is KGHSH, CDR2 LQKENI, per germline. The CDR3 spans 14 residues. V was cut by 3 bases and J by 0 bases, with 8 bases left in between. In nucleotides, the CDR3 is TGTGCCAGCTCACCTCGGACATTGAACACTGAAGCTTTCTTT. Translation gives CASSPRTLNTEAFF. The complete variable domain, with remaining parts taken from reference TRBV18 and TRBJ1-1, reads NAGVMQNPRHLVRRRGQEARLRCSPMKGHSHVYWYRQLPEEGLKFMVYLQKENIIDESGMPKERFSAEFPKEGPSILRIQQVVRGDSAAYFCASSPRTLNTEAFFGQGTRLTVV.

The J gene is TRBJ2-7, the V gene TRBV10-3, with no clear D. Germline V gene lookup returns CDR1 ENHRY and CDR2 SYGVKD. Deletions cut 2 bases from V and 0 bases from J, with 8 bases between. The length of the CDR3 is 14 residues. CDR3 bases: TGTGCCATCAGTGAGAAGGGTCCCTCCTACGAGCAGTACTTC. Protein product: CAISEKGPSYEQYF.

The chain couples TRBV7-2 to TRBJ2-1; D not resolved. The ends were cut back, 1 base at V and 6 bases at J, with 4 bases in the middle. The CDR3 covers 12 residues. Germline V gives CDR1 SGHTA, CDR2 FQGNSA. DNA of the CDR3: TGTGCCAGCAGCTTAGAATCCAATGAGCAGTTCTTC. Protein product: CASSLESNEQFF.

This chain uses TRBV4-1 with TRBJ1-1; D might be TRBD1 (6 bases). This CDR3 has 18 amino acids. Germline CDR1 is MGHRA and CDR2 is YSYEKL. V was trimmed by 3 bases and J by 0 bases, leaving 20 bases between them. The CDR3 DNA reads TGCGCCAGCAGCCAGACCTCGGGGGGCGCGATAATGAACACTGAAGCTTTCTTT. Translating gives CASSQTSGGAIMNTEAFF.

The chain joins TRBV11-1 to TRBJ2-1; 9 bases line up with TRBD2. Germline CDR1 SGHAT, CDR2 FQDESV (reference sequence). The CDR3 runs 16 residues. The ends lost 5 bases at V and 9 bases at J; junction bases unmatched: 14. The CDR3 DNA follows: TGTGCCAGCAGCATGCGGGAGGGCCGTCGTCCCGGTGAGCAGTTCTTC. It codes for CASSMREGRRPGEQFF.

This clone was seen a few times. The V call is TRBV28, the J call TRBJ2-7; D gene uncertain. In germline, CDR1 is MDHEN, CDR2 SYDVKM. Between the trimmed V and J ends, which lost 8 bases and 4 bases, there was a span of 15 bases. The CDR3 covers 13 residues. The CDR3 nucleotides read TGTGCCAGCGCACCTATAGATGAGTACGAGCAGTACTTC. Translation gives CASAPIDEYEQYF.

The CDR3 region has the DNA TGTGCCTGGAATTCGGGACAGGTTAGGAACGAGCAGTACTTC. Its protein product is CAWNSGQVRNEQYF. The chain joins TRBV30 to TRBJ2-7, with 8 positions matching TRBD1. After removal of 4 bases from V and 5 bases from J, the junction contained 10 bases not matched to a gene. The germline V gene has CDR1 GTSNPN and CDR2 SVGIG (reference sequence). The CDR3 covers 14 residues.